This T cell receptor (beta chain) emerged from a study of spatial heterogeneity in lung cancer (dated by TCRdb to between 2018 and 2020). With respect to the entire study: More beta-chain than alpha-chain transcripts were consistently detected, likely reflecting higher beta-chain transcript abundance. In the raw uncorrected reads, each unique combination of TCR and UMI appeared more than ten times on average. In non-small cell lung cancer, the study quantitatively compared TCR alpha and beta repertoires across several tumor regions, matched nontumor lung, and blood. Nonsynonymous mutation counts, determined by whole-exome sequencing of tumor tissue, were related to TCR repertoire features. Both alpha and beta chains were TCR-sequenced in samples taken at surgery, namely 220 tumor regions, 61 to 65 matched nontumor lung samples and 50 to 60 PBMC samples.

The library was produced with 5' RACE. This sample was sequenced with a NextSeq 500. The TCR library protocol attached a unique molecular identifier to each TCR cDNA molecule to allow correction of PCR and sequencing errors. As for how the authors treated the data: TCR identification, UMI-based error correction and CDR3 extraction were all carried out with Decombinator tools. Expanded TCRs were defined as those above a frequency of 2 per 1,000, corresponding to the top 1% of the tumor frequency distribution. Renyi diversity was calculated using the R vegan package after each repertoire was subsampled 100 times to 5,000 TCRs. To build CDR3 similarity networks, amino acid triplet string-kernel similarity was used, and CDR3s were connected when their pairwise similarity was above 0.82. Clones were called with MiXCR by TCRdb after fastp trimmed the public reads at Q25, and only in-frame beta chains were retained. For every CDR3 protein sequence, its rows merge into one entry that carries the most common genes and DNA. The V and J calls reflect TCRdb's pipeline rather than the authors' work. The sample contains tens of thousands of distinct CDR3 sequences, 5.2% of them found a single time. The ten largest account for 20% to 30% of the sample.

This clonotype was seen more than once but under ten times. The antigen it binds to is not known. Per-base qualities were not stored, and no clone one base away is much larger. The time point label, read with the paper, signifies: sample taken at primary tumor resection. Donors were around 69 patients with early-stage, untreated non-small cell lung cancer from the lung TRACERx cohort. For TCR sequencing, whole RNA was extracted from tumor and nontumor lung tissue, or from cryopreserved PBMC samples, and no cell sorting was done. Only patients for whom sufficient RNA was available from at least two tumor regions were selected for TCR sequencing. CDR1 and CDR2 are drawn from the germline V gene (reference sequence): LGHDT, YNNKEL. The CDR3 runs 14 residues from the cysteine to the phenylalanine. The only DNA kept is the CDR3, 42 bases in frame from the first base. V trim: 6 bases; J trim: 5 bases; unmatched bases: 8.

General study outcomes and caveats: Ubiquitous expanded tumor TCRs showed up in blood more often at tumor resection than at routine follow-up. Confirming at a functional level the hypothesis that regional TCRs recognize regional mutations was considered to require additional single-cell paired TCR alpha and beta sequencing.

The V gene is TRBV3-1 and the J gene is TRBJ1-1; TRBD1 agrees with 8 junctional bases. The sequence was obtained from a female donor with early-stage non-small cell lung cancer. This specimen consisted of PBMCs, obtained at surgery. The CDR3 here reads CASSRTGSGTEAFF. The DNA sequence reads TGTGCCAGCAGTCGGACAGGGTCCGGGACTGAAGCTTTCTTT.